This T cell receptor (beta chain) was documented in a study of response to subunit inactivated influenza vaccine. Study outcomes and limitations: It was the authors' suggestion that each seasonal influenza vaccination recruits few new T cells.

The CDR3 contains 16 residues. The V and J ends lost 0 bases and 0 bases respectively, with 6 bases between them. Regarding this clonotype: Its antigen is unidentified.

TCRdb fed the RT-PCR reads into MiXCR, producing one record per CDR3 protein. The sample shows a few hundred thousand distinct CDR3 sequences, 12% to 15% of them seen only once. This TCR was sampled from a man over 45 who received an inactivated influenza vaccine. The chain is built from TRBV12-3 or TRBV12-4 and TRBJ2-6; D not certain. The material sequenced was PBMCs from blood, taken about 11 days after vaccination. CDR3 in DNA: TGTGCCAGCAGTTTAGCACCGACCTCTGGGGCCAACGTCCTGACTTTC. Its translation is CASSLAPTSGANVLTF.